The 2 T cell receptor beta chains below come from one sample, sequenced in a study of blood T cell repertoires in COVID-19. Generated by immunoSEQ multiplex PCR, the TCRdb table keeps only in-frame clones and is missing some. The table includes roughly 380,000 clones, around 85% detected once. The sample taken for sequencing was peripheral blood. These receptors were collected from a woman under 30 with acute or convalescent COVID-19.

The rearrangement uses TRBV12-3 or TRBV12-4 and TRBJ2-3; D is possibly TRBD2 (6 bases). The CDR3 loop spans 11 amino acids. Trimming took off 3 bases at V and 12 bases at J, with 10 bases between the two ends. DNA for the CDR3: TGTGCCAGCAGTTTTCAGCGGGCACAGTATTTT. The encoded protein is CASSFQRAQYF.

A few counts support this clone. The rearrangement links TRBV10-3 to TRBJ1-2; D gene ambiguous. In germline, CDR1 is ENHRY, CDR2 SYGVKD. The CDR3 has 12 amino acids. The ends were cut back, 3 bases at V and 8 bases at J, with 10 bases in the middle. The CDR3: CAISEEWRGYTF. The CDR3 nucleotides read TGTGCCATCAGTGAAGAGTGGCGGGGCTACACCTTC.